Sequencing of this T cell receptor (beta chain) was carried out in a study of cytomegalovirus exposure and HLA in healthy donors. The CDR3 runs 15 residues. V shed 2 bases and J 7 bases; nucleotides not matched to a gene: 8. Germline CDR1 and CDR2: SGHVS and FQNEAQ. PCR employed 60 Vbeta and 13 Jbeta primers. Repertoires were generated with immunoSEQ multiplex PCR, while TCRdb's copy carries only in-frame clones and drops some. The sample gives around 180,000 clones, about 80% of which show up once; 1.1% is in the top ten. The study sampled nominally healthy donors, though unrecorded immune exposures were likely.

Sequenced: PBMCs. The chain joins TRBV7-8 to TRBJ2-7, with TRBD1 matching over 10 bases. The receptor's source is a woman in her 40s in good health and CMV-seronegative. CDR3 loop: CASSLRDRGYGEQYF. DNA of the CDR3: TGTGCCAGCAGCTTAAGGGACAGGGGCTACGGGGAGCAGTACTTC.